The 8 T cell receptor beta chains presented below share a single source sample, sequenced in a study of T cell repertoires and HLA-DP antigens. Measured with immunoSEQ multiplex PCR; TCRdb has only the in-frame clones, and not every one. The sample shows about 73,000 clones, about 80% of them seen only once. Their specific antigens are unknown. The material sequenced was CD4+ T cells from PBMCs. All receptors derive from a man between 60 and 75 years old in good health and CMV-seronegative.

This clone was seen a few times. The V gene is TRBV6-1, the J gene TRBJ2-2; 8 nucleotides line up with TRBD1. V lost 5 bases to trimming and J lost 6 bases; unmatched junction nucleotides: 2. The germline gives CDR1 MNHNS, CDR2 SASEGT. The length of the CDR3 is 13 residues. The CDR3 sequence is CASSLQGAGELFF. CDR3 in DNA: TGTGCCAGCAGTCTACAGGGGGCCGGGGAGCTGTTTTTT.

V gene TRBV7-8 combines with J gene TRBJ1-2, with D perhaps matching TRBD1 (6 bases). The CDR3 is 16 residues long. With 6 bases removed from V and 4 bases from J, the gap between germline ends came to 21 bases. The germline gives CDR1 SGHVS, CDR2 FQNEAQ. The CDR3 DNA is TGTGCCAGCAGGAAGAATACCGGGACATATCCCTATGGCTACACCTTC. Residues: CASRKNTGTYPYGYTF.

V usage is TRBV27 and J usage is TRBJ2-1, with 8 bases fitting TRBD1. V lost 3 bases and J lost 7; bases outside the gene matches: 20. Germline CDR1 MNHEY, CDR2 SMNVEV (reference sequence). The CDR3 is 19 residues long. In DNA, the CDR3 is TGTGCCAGCAGTTTTAGGCGCAGGGGCGTGGCAGGGGGCGCGAATGAGCAGTTCTTC. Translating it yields CASSFRRRGVAGGANEQFF.

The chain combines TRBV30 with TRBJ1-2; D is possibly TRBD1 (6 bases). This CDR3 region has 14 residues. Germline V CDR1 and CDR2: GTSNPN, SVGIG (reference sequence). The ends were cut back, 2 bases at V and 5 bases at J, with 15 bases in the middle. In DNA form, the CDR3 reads TGTGCCTGGAGTTGGGGGGGGCAGCCATATGGCTACACCTTC. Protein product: CAWSWGGQPYGYTF.

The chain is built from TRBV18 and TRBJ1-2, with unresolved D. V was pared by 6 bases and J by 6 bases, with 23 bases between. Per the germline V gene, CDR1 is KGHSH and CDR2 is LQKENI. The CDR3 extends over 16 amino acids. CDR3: CASSRNTLQRSDGYTF. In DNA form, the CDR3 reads TGTGCCAGCTCCCGAAATACTCTTCAAAGGAGCGATGGCTACACCTTC.

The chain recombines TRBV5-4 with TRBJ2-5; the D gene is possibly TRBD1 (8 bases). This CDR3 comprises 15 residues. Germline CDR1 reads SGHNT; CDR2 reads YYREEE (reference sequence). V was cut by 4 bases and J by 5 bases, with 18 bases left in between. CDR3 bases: TGTGCCAGCAGCGGCCCACAGGGGGGGTGGGAGACCCAGTACTTC. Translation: CASSGPQGGWETQYF. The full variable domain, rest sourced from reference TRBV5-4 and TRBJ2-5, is ETGVTQSPTHLIKTRGQQVTLRCSSQSGHNTVSWYQQALGQGPQFIFQYYREEENGRGNFPPRFSGLQFPNYSSELNVNALELDDSALYLCASSGPQGGWETQYFGPGTRLLVL.

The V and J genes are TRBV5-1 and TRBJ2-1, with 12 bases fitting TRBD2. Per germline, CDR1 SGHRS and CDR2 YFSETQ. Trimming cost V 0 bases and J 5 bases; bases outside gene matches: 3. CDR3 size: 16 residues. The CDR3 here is CASSLVLAGGHNEQFF. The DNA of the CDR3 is TGCGCCAGCAGCTTGGTACTAGCGGGAGGTCACAATGAGCAGTTCTTC.

The CDR3 bases are TGTGCCAGCAGCCCGCAGGGACAGGGGGGGCGGGAAAAACTGTTTTTT. Amino acid sequence: CASSPQGQGGREKLFF. The V call is TRBV7-2, the J call TRBJ1-4, with TRBD1 matching 11 bases. J was trimmed by 8 bases and V by 5 bases; bases with no gene match: 10. Germline assignment: CDR1 SGHTA and CDR2 FQGNSA. This CDR3 contains 16 residues.